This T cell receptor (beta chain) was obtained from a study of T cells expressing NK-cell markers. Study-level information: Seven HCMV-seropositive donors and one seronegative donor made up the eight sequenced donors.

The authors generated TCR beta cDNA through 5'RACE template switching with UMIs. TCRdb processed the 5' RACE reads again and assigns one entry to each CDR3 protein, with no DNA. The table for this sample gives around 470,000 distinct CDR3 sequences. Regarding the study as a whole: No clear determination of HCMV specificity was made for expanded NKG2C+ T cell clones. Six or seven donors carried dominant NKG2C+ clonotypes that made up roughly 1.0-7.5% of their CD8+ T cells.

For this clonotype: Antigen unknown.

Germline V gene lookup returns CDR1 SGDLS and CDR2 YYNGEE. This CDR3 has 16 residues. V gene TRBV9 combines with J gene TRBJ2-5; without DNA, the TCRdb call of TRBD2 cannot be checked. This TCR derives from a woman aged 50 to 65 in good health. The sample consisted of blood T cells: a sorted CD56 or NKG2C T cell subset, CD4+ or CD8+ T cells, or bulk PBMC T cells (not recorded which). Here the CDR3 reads CASSPRGRAGEETQYF.